The present entry profiles one T cell receptor beta chain with its context. Germline CDR1 reads SGHRS; CDR2 reads YFSETQ. CDR3 length equals 17 residues. V gave up 0 bases and J gave up 6 bases; unmatched junction bases: 10. This sample is drawn from a study of blood T cell repertoires in COVID-19. Here immunoSEQ multiplex PCR was the method, and the copy in TCRdb shows in-frame clones only, minus some. The sample includes 68,000 or so clones, roughly 87% of them seen just once. The sequence was collected from a man between 50 and 59 years old with COVID-19, enrolled during active disease. This rearrangement joins TRBV5-1 to TRBJ2-2; 8 bases align to TRBD1. Sample: peripheral blood. DNA of the CDR3: TGCGCCAGCAGCTTGGCCGAAACAGGGGGAATTCCCGGGGAGCTGTTTTTT. Residues: CASSLAETGGIPGELFF.